This T cell receptor (beta chain) was obtained from a study of T-cell reconstitution after alpha-beta-depleted transplantation in children. The V end was cut by 2 bases, the J end by 9 bases, with 17 bases between. The CDR3 covers 14 residues. The germline V gene has CDR1 DFQATT and CDR2 SNEGSKA (reference sequence). Researchers prepared the TCRbeta library using unique molecular identifiers, the study reports. From the PCR reads, TCRdb called clonotypes with MiXCR, one entry per CDR3 protein. The sample consists of over 450,000 distinct CDR3 sequences, about 10% of them appearing once. In this sample, this clonotype turned up many times. As yet, its antigen is unknown. Study results and limitations: Newly made T cells mostly supplied T-cell counts and diversity one year after transplant.

The clonotype was recovered from a child aged 2-9 years with inherited bone marrow failure, due to receive a stem cell transplant. The material was PBMCs, obtained before TCRalphabeta/CD19-depleted stem cell transplant. The chain links TRBV20-1 to TRBJ1-5; weak D call: TRBD1 (5 bases). CDR3 loop: CSARFPGTQGPQHF. CDR3 coding DNA: TGCAGTGCTAGATTCCCGGGGACCCAGGGGCCCCAGCATTTT.